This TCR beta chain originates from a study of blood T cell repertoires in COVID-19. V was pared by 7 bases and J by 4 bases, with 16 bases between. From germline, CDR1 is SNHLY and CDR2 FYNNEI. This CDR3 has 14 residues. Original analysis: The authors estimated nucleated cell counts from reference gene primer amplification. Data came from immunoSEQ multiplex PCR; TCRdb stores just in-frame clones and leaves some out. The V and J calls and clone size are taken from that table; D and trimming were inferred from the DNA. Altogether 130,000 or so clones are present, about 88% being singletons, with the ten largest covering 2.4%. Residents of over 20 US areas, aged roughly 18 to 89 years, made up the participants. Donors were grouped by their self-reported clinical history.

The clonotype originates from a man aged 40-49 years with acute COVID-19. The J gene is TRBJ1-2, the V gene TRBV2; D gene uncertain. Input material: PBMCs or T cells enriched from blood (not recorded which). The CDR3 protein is CASTAGGIGYGYTF. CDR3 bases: TGTGCCAGCACCGCCGGCGGGATAGGCTATGGCTACACCTTC.